These T cell receptor beta chains were read from a single sample in a study of read filtering for tumor transcriptome and immune sequencing. One entry per CDR3 protein results from TCRdb running MiXCR on the reads. This table holds about 57,000 distinct CDR3 sequences, more than 11% found once. Material: a population of CD138-negative cells sorted from bone marrow. The receptors originated from a donor over 35 with multiple myeloma. CDR3s include the opening cysteine and the closing phenylalanine or tryptophan. Each record gives: D gene, clone size, V gene, J gene, CDR3 protein, CDR3 DNA. The D gene is left open where the match is weak. Not all rows give a size; the values are once, few, many and, for expanded clones, a class.

>-|-|TRBV12-3/TRBV12-4|TRBJ2-1
CASSPGPANGNEQFF
TGTGCCAGCAGCCCGGGGCCAGCGAACGGGAATGAGCAGTTCTTC
>TRBD2|-|TRBV11-2|TRBJ2-2
CASSFLGRGPTGTGELFF
TGTGCCAGCAGCTTCTTAGGGAGGGGCCCCACGGGCACCGGGGAGCTGTTTTTT
>-|many|TRBV9|TRBJ2-1
CASSPEIPNEQFF
TGTGCCAGCAGCCCGGAGATCCCCAATGAGCAGTTCTTC
>TRBD1|many|TRBV20-1|TRBJ1-4
CSAGIDRGERKLFF
TGCAGTGCCGGCATCGACAGGGGTGAAAGAAAACTGTTTTTT
>-|many|TRBV12-5|TRBJ2-5
CASGLPRGQEETQYF
TGTGCTAGTGGTCTACCCCGGGGACAAGAAGAGACCCAGTACTTC
>TRBD1|few|TRBV6-2/TRBV6-3|TRBJ2-2
CASSRRGRDRGHTGELFF
TGTGCCAGCAGTCGGAGAGGCCGGGACAGGGGTCACACCGGGGAGCTGTTTTTT
>TRBD2|many|TRBV9|TRBJ2-7
CASSRSRGDYEQYF
TGTGCCAGCAGCCGCAGCCGGGGGGACTACGAGCAGTACTTC
>TRBD1|many|TRBV7-8|TRBJ1-1
CASRTTGENTEAFF
TGTGCCAGCAGGACGACAGGGGAGAACACTGAAGCTTTCTTT
>-|many|TRBV20-1|TRBJ2-5
CSATGDGETQYF
TGCAGTGCTACGGGGGACGGTGAGACCCAGTACTTC
>TRBD2|-|TRBV29-1|TRBJ2-1
CSVGTSGSLYNEQFF
TGCAGCGTGGGGACTAGCGGGAGCCTGTACAATGAGCAGTTCTTC
>-|many|TRBV30|TRBJ2-2
CAWSNRGAGTGELFF
TGTGCCTGGAGTAATCGGGGGGCGGGCACCGGGGAGCTGTTTTTT
>TRBD2|-|TRBV7-9|TRBJ2-1
CASSFSEGTSGNFEQFF
TGTGCCAGCAGCTTCTCAGAAGGGACTAGCGGGAATTTCGAGCAGTTCTTC
>TRBD2|many|TRBV3-1|TRBJ2-1
CASSRQTGTSNFNEQFF
TGTGCCAGCAGCCGCCAAACCGGGACTAGCAATTTCAATGAGCAGTTCTTC
>-|medium-sized|TRBV28|TRBJ1-1
CASSLNSREAFF
TGTGCCAGCAGTTTAAATTCGAGGGAAGCTTTCTTT
>TRBD1|many|TRBV20-1|TRBJ2-1
CSARGRPDRVNEQFF
TGCAGTGCTAGAGGTCGCCCGGACAGGGTTAATGAGCAGTTCTTC
>TRBD2|many|TRBV4-2|TRBJ2-2
CASSQVGLAGGLAGELFF
TGTGCCAGCAGCCAAGTAGGACTAGCGGGAGGGTTAGCCGGGGAGCTGTTTTTT
>-|many|TRBV13|TRBJ1-1
CASSLLGKNTEAFF
TGTGCCAGCAGCTTACTCGGGAAGAACACTGAAGCTTTCTTT
>TRBD2|many|TRBV7-2|TRBJ2-1
CASSLGLQRESIEQFF
TGTGCCAGCAGCTTAGGGCTTCAGCGGGAAAGCATTGAGCAGTTCTTC
>-|many|TRBV12-3/TRBV12-4|TRBJ2-4
CASSLRTANIQYF
TGTGCCAGCAGTTTGAGGACAGCAAACATTCAGTACTTC
>TRBD1|few|TRBV5-1|TRBJ2-7
CASSLAGQRAGASSYEQYF
TGCGCCAGCAGCTTGGCGGGACAGCGAGCAGGGGCGAGCTCCTACGAGCAGTACTTC
>-|many|TRBV6-5|TRBJ1-5
CASQKGTFNQPQHF
TGTGCCAGCCAAAAGGGAACGTTTAATCAGCCCCAGCATTTT
>-|many|TRBV7-2|TRBJ2-5
CASSSNIGETQYF
TGTGCCAGCAGCTCAAATATCGGGGAGACCCAGTACTTC
>TRBD1|many|TRBV18|TRBJ1-1
CASSPNLGTGNTEAFF
TGTGCCAGCTCACCGAACCTGGGGACAGGGAACACTGAAGCTTTCTTT